The next 32 T cell receptor beta chains were all read from a single sample in a study of T-cell memory formation after mild COVID-19. TCRdb passed the 5' RACE reads through MiXCR, listing each CDR3 protein once. The sample includes over 350,000 distinct CDR3 sequences, approximately 15% seen only once; the top ten take under 25%. The source material was PBMCs or a T cell subset sorted from them (not recorded which). These receptors all come from a man in his late teens or twenties who had mild COVID-19 (a few samples of this study predate the infection). Cell type and time point are not known.

V is TRBV9 and J is TRBJ1-2; perhaps TRBD1 as D (5 bases). CDR1 and CDR2 (germline): SGDLS, YYNGEE. The CDR3 runs to 12 residues. With 4 bases removed from V and 6 bases from J, the gap between germline ends came to 10 bases. CDR3 DNA: TGTGCCAGCAGCCCCCCGGGGGATGGCTACACCTTC. Translating gives CASSPPGDGYTF.

In its sample, this clonotype was seen a few times. This chain joins TRBV6-2 or TRBV6-3 and TRBJ1-5; TRBD1 aligns across 7 bases. Germline values: CDR1 MNHEY, CDR2 SVGEGT. The V and J ends lost 5 bases and 0 bases, in that order; junction bases with no gene match: 4. CDR3 length equals 15 residues. In nucleotides, the CDR3 is TGTGCCAGCAGTCCAAGGACAGGTAGCAATCAGCCCCAGCATTTT. As protein: CASSPRTGSNQPQHF.

This clonotype was recorded many times. This chain connects TRBV5-1 to TRBJ2-7; TRBD1 is a possible D gene (5 bases). The CDR3 consists of 15 residues. The germline V gene has CDR1 SGHRS and CDR2 YFSETQ. V lost 0 bases to trimming and J lost 5 bases, with 15 bases between them. The CDR3 loop reads CASSLEGQGSDEQYV. As DNA, the CDR3 is TGCGCCAGCAGCTTGGAAGGGCAGGGCAGCGACGAGCAGTACGTC.

This clonotype was observed at least ten times. The chain couples TRBV10-3 to TRBJ1-5, with TRBD1 identical over 9 bases. The CDR3 extends over 13 amino acids. The trim removed 10 bases at V and 6 bases at J, leaving 7 bases unmatched. Germline CDR1 and CDR2: ENHRY and SYGVKD. Here the CDR3 DNA reads TGTGCCAACAGGGGGCGCGAGGGTCAGCCCCAGCATTTT. Translation gives CANRGREGQPQHF.

This clonotype was counted a few times. This sequence joins TRBV6-2 or TRBV6-3 and TRBJ2-1; D remains unclear. Trimming shortened V by 6 bases and J by 7 bases, and 25 bases separated the two germline ends. Per germline, CDR1 MNHEY and CDR2 SVGEGT. The CDR3 is 17 residues long. CDR3 nucleotide sequence: TGTGCCAGCAGCCCTCACCCCTTAGGGAAGGCTAGAAATGAGCAGTTCTTC. This gives the protein CASSPHPLGKARNEQFF.

The rearrangement uses TRBV12-3 or TRBV12-4 and TRBJ1-1; D perhaps matches TRBD1 (5 bases). This CDR3 has 15 residues. V gave up 6 bases and J gave up 1 base, with 15 bases separating them. The DNA for the CDR3 is TGTGCCAGCAGCGAGTACCAGGGTACGAACACTGAAGCTTTCTTT. Its protein is CASSEYQGTNTEAFF.

The chain joins TRBV29-1 to TRBJ2-2; D call uncertain. The CDR3 has 13 amino acids. V was trimmed by 6 bases and J by 0 bases, leaving 8 bases between them. In germline, CDR1 is SQVTM, CDR2 ANQGSEA. The CDR3 sequence: CSVIDPNTGELFF. For the CDR3, the DNA is TGCAGCGTGATAGATCCGAACACCGGGGAGCTGTTTTTT.

This clonotype was picked up many times. The chain joins TRBV11-2 to TRBJ2-1; 9 bases are a match to TRBD2. The CDR3 spans 16 residues. After removal of 0 bases from V and 6 bases from J, the junction contained 6 bases not matched to a gene. Germline CDR1 SGHAT, CDR2 FQNNGV. This CDR3 is CASSLDLWRGGNEQFF. CDR3 DNA sequence: TGTGCCAGCAGCTTAGATCTTTGGCGGGGGGGCAATGAGCAGTTCTTC.

The chain links TRBV7-6 to TRBJ2-3; D is unresolved. There are 13 residues in the CDR3. The V end was cut by 4 bases, the J end by 2 bases, with 7 bases between. Germline assignment: CDR1 SGHVS and CDR2 FNYEAQ. The CDR3 region is CASSWVNTDTQYF. For the CDR3, the DNA is TGTGCCAGCAGCTGGGTGAACACAGATACGCAGTATTTT.

This clonotype was seen a few times. The rearrangement links TRBV5-5 to TRBJ2-1; D unresolved. CDR3 length: 15 amino acids. Deletions cut 2 bases from V and 0 bases from J, with 9 bases between. The germline V gene has CDR1 SGHKS and CDR2 YYEKEE (reference sequence). The CDR3 nucleotides read TGTGCCAGCAGCTTCGGGCTCAGCTCCTACAATGAGCAGTTCTTC. Residues: CASSFGLSSYNEQFF.

This clonotype was seen ten or more times. V and J are TRBV7-9 and TRBJ2-5; 7 bases align to TRBD1. Germline loops: CDR1 SEHNR, CDR2 FQNEAQ (reference sequence). CDR3 size: 13 residues. The trim removed 8 bases at V and 4 bases at J, leaving 7 bases unmatched. The CDR3 DNA follows: TGTGCCAGCTTACAGGGGCCGCTAGAGACCCAGTACTTC. Its protein is CASLQGPLETQYF.

The table lists this clonotype with a few counts. The chain carries TRBV7-7 and TRBJ1-1; the D gene is possibly TRBD1 (5 bases). From germline, CDR1 is SSHAT and CDR2 FNYEAQ (reference sequence). Trimming took 8 bases from V and 5 from J, leaving 12 bases between them. The CDR3 has 12 amino acids. In nucleotides, the CDR3 is TGTGCCAGCCCCCGAGGGGAAACTGAAGCTTTCTTT. This sequence encodes CASPRGETEAFF.

This clonotype was detected only a few times. The chain is built from TRBV7-2 and TRBJ1-1; TRBD1 aligns across 9 bases. The CDR3 runs to 15 residues. With V trimmed by 5 bases and J by 5 bases, 9 bases remained unmatched. CDR1 is SGHTA, CDR2 FQGNSA, per germline. CDR3 nucleotide sequence: TGTGCCAGCAGCCGCCGGGACAGGGTAAAGACTGAAGCTTTCTTT. It codes for CASSRRDRVKTEAFF.

This clonotype was counted between two and nine times. This chain uses TRBV7-2 with TRBJ2-5; 8 bases are shared with TRBD2. J was trimmed by 5 bases and V by 5 bases; bases with no gene match: 7. CDR1 is SGHTA and CDR2 is FQGNSA in the germline V gene. The CDR3 extends over 14 amino acids. CDR3 bases: TGTGCCAGCAGCCTCCCGGGGGGGGAGGAGACCCAGTACTTC. Its translation: CASSLPGGEETQYF.

This clonotype was recorded many times. This sequence joins TRBV4-2 and TRBJ2-2, with D hard to call. This CDR3 spans 13 amino acids. V lost 1 base and J lost 6, with 6 bases in between. Germline assignment: CDR1 LGHNA and CDR2 YNFKEQ. This chain's CDR3 is CASSQVGSGELFF. DNA for the CDR3: TGTGCCAGCAGCCAAGTAGGGTCCGGGGAGCTGTTTTTT.

This clonotype was counted between two and nine times. V is TRBV20-1 and J is TRBJ2-3, with a tentative D call TRBD2 (5 bases). V lost 2 bases to trimming and J lost 0 bases, with 12 bases between them. Looked up from germline, CDR1 is DFQATT and CDR2 is SNEGSKA (reference sequence). The CDR3 has 15 amino acids. CDR3 residues: CSARNAGRSTDTQYF. CDR3 DNA: TGCAGTGCTAGAAATGCGGGCAGGAGCACAGATACGCAGTATTTT.

Only a few counts were recorded for this clonotype. The rearrangement uses TRBV20-1 and TRBJ1-4, with D perhaps matching TRBD1 (5 bases). Germline CDR1 is DFQATT and CDR2 is SNEGSKA (reference sequence). The CDR3 spans 16 residues. V gave up 0 bases and J gave up 5 bases, with 16 bases separating them. DNA for the CDR3: TGCAGTGCTAGAGATCTCCGGGGACGGATAAATGAAAAACTGTTTTTT. Its protein product is CSARDLRGRINEKLFF.

V gene TRBV9 combines with J gene TRBJ2-3, with D possibly TRBD1 on 5 matching bases. The ends were cut back, 4 bases at V and 3 bases at J, with 12 bases in the middle. The CDR3 is 14 amino acids. Germline V lookup: CDR1 SGDLS, CDR2 YYNGEE. The CDR3 loop is CASSPAGQTDTQYF. CDR3 sequence (DNA): TGTGCCAGCAGCCCAGCAGGGCAGACAGATACGCAGTATTTT. Complete variable domain (other parts from reference TRBV9 and TRBJ2-3): DSGVTQTPKHLITATGQRVTLRCSPRSGDLSVYWYQQSLDQGLQFLIQYYNGEERAKGNILERFSAQQFPDLHSELNLSSLELGDSALYFCASSPAGQTDTQYFGPGTRLTVL.

This clonotype was detected many times. The chain carries TRBV5-1 and TRBJ2-1; no clear D. Germline-derived CDR1 and CDR2 are SGHRS and YFSETQ. The CDR3 contains 15 residues. V lost 0 bases, J lost 6 bases, and 13 bases lay in between. Here the CDR3 DNA reads TGCGCCAGCAGCTTGGGTGAGGCACCGGTCAATGAGCAGTTCTTC. Translation gives CASSLGEAPVNEQFF.

This clonotype was detected only a few times. In nucleotides, the CDR3 is TGTGCCAGCAGCCGCAGGGGAGCGGGTAATTCACCCCTCCACTTT. This gives the protein CASSRRGAGNSPLHF. V is TRBV7-2 and J is TRBJ1-6, with D possibly being TRBD1 (6 bases). Trimming removed 5 bases from V and 6 bases from J, with 14 bases in between. Germline CDR1 reads SGHTA; CDR2 reads FQGNSA. The CDR3 contains 15 residues.

The chain links TRBV7-2 to TRBJ2-7, with D tentatively TRBD1 (6 bases). The CDR3 is made up of 15 amino acids. Germline V gene data show CDR1 as SGHTA and CDR2 as FQGNSA. Trimming removed 1 base from V and 6 bases from J, with 16 bases in between. Here the CDR3 DNA reads TGTGCCAGCAGCTTAGAGTGGACAGCCCCCGGCGAGCAGTACTTC. Protein sequence: CASSLEWTAPGEQYF.

In its sample, this clonotype was seen a few times. This chain joins TRBV29-1 and TRBJ2-5, with 7 bases lining up with TRBD1. Germline CDR1 and CDR2: SQVTM and ANQGSEA. V was pared by 5 bases and J by 4 bases, with 7 bases of the junction left unmatched. The CDR3 extends over 13 amino acids. For the CDR3, the DNA is TGCAGCGTTAGGGGGCAGGGACGAGAGACCCAGTACTTC. This gives the protein CSVRGQGRETQYF. The variable domain in full, with the rest retrieved from reference TRBV29-1 and TRBJ2-5, is SAVISQKPSRDICQRGTSLTIQCQVDSQVTMMFWYRQQPGQSLTLIATANQGSEATYESGFVIDKFPISRPNLTFSTLTVSNMSPEDSSIYLCSVRGQGRETQYFGPGTRLLVL.

This clonotype was seen many times. The genes are TRBV7-9 and TRBJ2-2; D is ambiguous. Germline CDR1 and CDR2: SEHNR and FQNEAQ (reference sequence). V was cut by 2 bases and J by 4 bases, with 11 bases left in between. This CDR3 has 15 amino acids. For the CDR3, the DNA is TGTGCCAGCAGCTTAATCCCGACTCGCACCGGGGAGCTGTTTTTT. It is translated as CASSLIPTRTGELFF.

The V call is TRBV6-2 or TRBV6-3, the J call TRBJ2-3; TRBD2 matches at 10 bases. The germline CDR1 and CDR2 sequences are MNHEY and SVGEGT. V lost 6 bases and J lost 1; bases outside the gene matches: 7. The CDR3 has 16 residues. CDR3 residues: CASSTVAGGGTDTQYF. CDR3 DNA sequence: TGTGCCAGCAGCACCGTAGCGGGGGGCGGCACAGATACGCAGTATTTT.

In this sample, this clonotype turned up a few times. This sequence joins TRBV13 and TRBJ1-6; D gene ambiguous. With 6 bases removed from V and 6 bases from J, the gap between germline ends came to 15 bases. Per the germline V gene, CDR1 is PRHDT and CDR2 is FYEKMQ (reference sequence). This CDR3 spans 15 amino acids. The CDR3 DNA is TGTGCCAGCAGATTGAATAGGCGGATTAATTCACCCCTCCACTTT. This translates into CASRLNRRINSPLHF.

This clonotype was recorded a few times. This chain connects TRBV6-6 to TRBJ1-2, with D uncertain. V gave up 0 bases and J gave up 7 bases, with 15 bases separating them. Germline V lookup: CDR1 MNHNY, CDR2 SVGAGI (reference sequence). The CDR3 runs to 15 residues. Written as DNA, the CDR3 is TGTGCCAGCAGTTACTCTCCCGGGGTGGTTGGTGGCTACACCTTC. This translates into CASSYSPGVVGGYTF.

The chain couples TRBV28 to TRBJ1-1, with TRBD1 as a possible D gene (6 bases). CDR1 is MDHEN, CDR2 SYDVKM, per germline. Trimming pared 5 bases from V and 10 bases from J, leaving 26 bases between. This CDR3 has 16 residues. The CDR3, as DNA: TGTGCCAGCAGTCGCGACCTAGCAGACAGGATATTAAGAGCTTTCTTT. This gives the protein CASSRDLADRILRAFF.

The chain is built from TRBV6-5 and TRBJ1-2, with D possibly matching TRBD1 (6 bases). The CDR3 loop spans 14 amino acids. V lost 6 bases, J lost 4 bases, and 15 bases lay in between. Germline V CDR1 and CDR2: MNHEY, SVGAGI. CDR3 protein: CASSPGGGGYGYTF. The DNA of the CDR3 is TGTGCCAGCAGCCCCGGGGGGGGCGGCTATGGCTACACCTTC.

In its sample, this clonotype was seen a few times. The V and J genes are TRBV20-1 and TRBJ2-1; TRBD1 or TRBD2 may be the D gene (5 bases each). Trimming left V 3 bases short and J 5 bases short, with 17 bases between. The CDR3 runs to 15 residues. The germline CDR1 and CDR2 sequences are DFQATT and SNEGSKA (reference sequence). This CDR3 reads CSASSVGTNNNEQFF. The CDR3 bases are TGCAGTGCTAGCTCGGTGGGGACCAATAACAATGAGCAGTTCTTC.

The chain joins TRBV6-5 to TRBJ2-7, with D possibly being TRBD2 (6 bases). V shed 2 bases and J shed 3 bases, with 8 bases lying between them. The CDR3 length is 13 residues. CDR1 and CDR2 from the germline V gene are MNHEY and SVGAGI. Here the CDR3 reads CASSYLGGYEQYF. The CDR3 nucleotides are TGTGCCAGCAGTTACCTGGGGGGCTACGAGCAGTACTTC.

V gene TRBV14 combines with J gene TRBJ1-6; the D gene is possibly TRBD1 (5 bases). The V gene lost 1 base and the J gene lost 13 bases, with 11 bases spanning the gap. Germline assignment: CDR1 SGHDN and CDR2 FVKESK. This CDR3 is 13 amino acids long. CDR3 protein: CASSQGQGMPLHF. The CDR3, as DNA: TGTGCCAGCAGCCAAGGGCAGGGTATGCCCCTCCACTTT.

This clonotype came up many times. The rearrangement joins TRBV7-2 to TRBJ2-3, with D tentatively TRBD2 (7 bases). The CDR3 contains 14 residues. Trimming removed 5 bases from V and 3 bases from J, with 12 bases in between. The germline V gene has CDR1 SGHTA and CDR2 FQGNSA. The CDR3 region is CASSPGGWTDTQYF. For the CDR3, the DNA is TGTGCCAGCAGCCCGGGGGGCTGGACAGATACGCAGTATTTT.